The clone carrying this T cell receptor beta chain came up once. This CDR3 is 15 amino acids long. Germline-derived CDR1 and CDR2 are SGHRS and YFSETQ. V was shortened by 2 bases and J by 3 bases, with 15 bases between the two germline ends. The record originates from a study of shared clonotypes between healthy human individuals. The genomic DNA of each subset was split evenly across several immunoSEQ plates. Assay used: immunoSEQ multiplex PCR; TCRdb lists only in-frame clones, some missing. Of 2 million to 2.5 million clones in the sample, 90% to 96% are singletons; the top ten hold less than 0.15%.

This TCR came from a man in his late teens or twenties in good health. This sequence joins TRBV5-1 and TRBJ2-7; D possibly matches TRBD1 or TRBD2 (7 bases each). The sequencing sample was made of naive CD4+ T cells sorted from blood. The subset here: CD45RA+ positively selected. The CDR3, as DNA: TGCGCCAGCAGCTTTAGCGGGCAGGGGGTCTACGAGCAGTACTTC. The encoded protein is CASSFSGQGVYEQYF.